The next 29 T cell receptor beta chains were all read from a single sample in a study of early T cells in non-severe SARS-CoV-2 infection. MiXCR was run by TCRdb on the 5' RACE reads, yielding one entry per CDR3 protein. This sample has 50,000 to 60,000 distinct CDR3 sequences, with about 7.7% found just once. The sequenced sample consisted of whole blood. The source of these receptors is an adult who was a healthcare worker with PCR-confirmed SARS-CoV-2 infection or an uninfected control (not recorded which).

The chain links TRBV29-1 to TRBJ1-1; a weak D match, TRBD1 (5 bases). V dropped 6 bases and J dropped 4 bases, with 18 bases sitting between them. Germline lookup yields CDR1 SQVTM and CDR2 ANQGSEA. The CDR3 is made up of 14 amino acids. The CDR3 DNA reads as TGCAGCGTGAGGGTGGGGTCTCAGGGCACTGAAGCTTTCTTT. Its translation is CSVRVGSQGTEAFF.

This chain links TRBV5-4 with TRBJ2-7; TRBD2 matches at 8 bases. Germline V CDR1 and CDR2: SGHNT, YYREEE (reference sequence). V lost 3 bases to trimming and J lost 0 bases; unmatched junction nucleotides: 5. There are 15 residues in the CDR3. The CDR3 DNA reads as TGTGCCAGCAGCTCCGGCGGGAGGAGCTCCTACGAGCAGTACTTC. This encodes CASSSGGRSSYEQYF.

This clonotype came up many times. J is TRBJ2-1 and V is TRBV14; 8 bases align to TRBD2. With 4 bases clipped from V and 1 base from J, the junction kept 3 bases outside the gene matches. This CDR3 contains 15 residues. Germline CDR1 reads SGHDN; CDR2 reads FVKESK. The chain's CDR3 is CASSRLAGSYNEQFF. Written as DNA, the CDR3 is TGTGCCAGCAGCCGATTAGCGGGGTCCTACAATGAGCAGTTCTTC.

This clonotype has just a few counts. The chain combines TRBV28 with TRBJ2-7; D call uncertain. Trimming stripped 4 bases from V and 2 bases from J, with 18 bases between. CDR1 is MDHEN, CDR2 SYDVKM, per germline. CDR3 length: 16 amino acids. CDR3 in amino acids: CASSSAPISSAYEQYF. The CDR3 region has the DNA TGTGCCAGCAGTTCCGCCCCTATTTCCTCCGCCTACGAGCAGTACTTC.

In this sample, this clonotype turned up many times. This sequence joins TRBV29-1 and TRBJ2-3; the match to TRBD2 covers 9 bases. CDR1 and CDR2 (germline): SQVTM, ANQGSEA. Trimming took 1 base from V and 4 from J; bases not matched to a gene: 3. This CDR3 contains 14 residues. This CDR3 reads CSVEGGRGADTQYF. CDR3 in DNA: TGCAGCGTTGAAGGCGGGAGGGGGGCAGATACGCAGTATTTT.

This clonotype came up a few times. This rearrangement joins TRBV28 to TRBJ2-3; a weak D match, TRBD1 (6 bases). Germline CDR1 reads MDHEN; CDR2 reads SYDVKM. Trimming cost V 7 bases and J 1 base, with 18 bases left between them. The CDR3 is made up of 16 amino acids. For the CDR3, the DNA is TGTGCCAGCAATAAACAGGGCCCTCTTCGCACAGATACGCAGTATTTT. As protein: CASNKQGPLRTDTQYF.

This clonotype showed up just a few times. The CDR3 nucleotides read TGTGCCAGCGGGGACCTAAGTGGGGGTAACAATGAGCAGTTCTTC. This encodes CASGDLSGGNNEQFF. The V gene is TRBV3-1, the J gene TRBJ2-1; tentatively, D is TRBD1 or TRBD2 (5 bases each). CDR3 length equals 15 residues. Trimming took off 8 bases at V and 5 bases at J, with 19 bases between the two ends. CDR1 LGHDT and CDR2 YNNKEL come from the germline V gene (reference sequence).

This clonotype has at least ten counts. The chain joins TRBV29-1 to TRBJ1-2; D possibly corresponds to TRBD1 (6 bases). The CDR3 loop spans 13 amino acids. V lost 8 bases, J lost 1 base, and 14 bases lay in between. The germline CDR1 and CDR2 sequences are SQVTM and ANQGSEA. The CDR3 region has the DNA TGCAGCTTCTGGACAGAGATTAACTATGGCTACACCTTC. Protein sequence: CSFWTEINYGYTF.

This clonotype was observed at least ten times. This chain joins TRBV29-1 and TRBJ2-2; weak D call: TRBD2 (6 bases). The CDR3 has 16 residues. Trimming pared 4 bases from V and 5 bases from J, leaving 20 bases between. CDR1 and CDR2 (germline): SQVTM, ANQGSEA. The CDR3 bases are TGCAGCGTTGGGGCTGGGGCAGCGGGTGAGACCGGGGAGCTGTTTTTT. It translates to CSVGAGAAGETGELFF.

The rearrangement joins TRBV29-1 to TRBJ2-7; weak D call: TRBD2 (6 bases). Trimming removed 7 bases from V and 1 base from J, with 14 bases in between. Looked up from germline, CDR1 is SQVTM and CDR2 is ANQGSEA. This CDR3 region has 13 residues. CDR3 sequence (DNA): TGCAGCGGTTTAGCCAGCGGGTCCTACGAGCAGTACTTC. It translates to CSGLASGSYEQYF.

This sequence joins TRBV7-3 and TRBJ2-2; no definite D call. The ends were cut back, 3 bases at V and 0 bases at J, with 2 bases in the middle. Germline assignment: CDR1 SGHTA and CDR2 FQGTGA. The CDR3 is 13 residues long. CDR3 nucleotide sequence: TGTGCCAGCAGCTTTACGAACACCGGGGAGCTGTTTTTT. It encodes CASSFTNTGELFF.

This chain links TRBV28 with TRBJ2-7; TRBD2 agrees at 8 bases. The V segment lost 6 bases and the J segment 4 bases; nucleotides outside the gene matches: 11. The CDR3 is made up of 15 amino acids. The germline gives CDR1 MDHEN, CDR2 SYDVKM. The CDR3 is CASRLPSGSGYEQYF. The CDR3 nucleotides read TGTGCCAGCAGACTCCCAAGCGGGAGCGGATACGAGCAGTACTTC.

This chain uses TRBV6-5 with TRBJ2-7; the match to TRBD1 covers 7 bases. CDR1 is MNHEY, CDR2 SVGAGI, per germline. This CDR3 spans 15 amino acids. Unmatched junction bases numbered 6, after V lost 4 bases and J lost 0 bases. The CDR3 nucleotides read TGTGCCAGCAGTTCCACAGGGGTGAGCTCCTACGAGCAGTACTTC. Translated: CASSSTGVSSYEQYF.

Sample share makes this clonotype medium-sized. This chain links TRBV6-1 with TRBJ1-4; no reliable D call. The CDR3 spans 13 residues. Germline CDR1 and CDR2: MNHNS and SASEGT. Between the trimmed V and J ends, which lost 7 bases and 8 bases, there was a span of 14 bases. The CDR3 loop is CASIGREVEKLFF. The CDR3, as DNA: TGTGCCAGCATCGGGCGGGAGGTCGAAAAACTGTTTTTT.

This clonotype was recorded at least ten times. The J gene is TRBJ1-4, the V gene TRBV29-1; D is unclear. Deletions cut 4 bases from V and 5 bases from J, with 14 bases between. CDR3 length: 14 amino acids. Germline V gene data show CDR1 as SQVTM and CDR2 as ANQGSEA. Here the CDR3 reads CSVAAAGKNEKLFF. In nucleotides, the CDR3 is TGCAGCGTTGCTGCGGCAGGAAAGAATGAAAAACTGTTTTTT.

This clonotype appeared many times. This chain joins TRBV9 and TRBJ2-2; 8 bases match TRBD2. J was trimmed by 10 bases and V by 0 bases; bases with no gene match: 5. The CDR3 spans 14 residues. Germline assignment: CDR1 SGDLS and CDR2 YYNGEE. CDR3 residues: CASSVAGGPLELFF. The CDR3 DNA is TGTGCCAGCAGCGTAGCGGGAGGGCCTCTGGAGCTGTTTTTT.

There are a few counts of this clonotype. The chain combines TRBV6-2 or TRBV6-3 with TRBJ1-2; D is unclear. V lost 6 bases and J lost 2, with 7 bases in between. Germline V gives CDR1 MNHEY, CDR2 SVGEGT. This CDR3 has 12 amino acids. Written as DNA, the CDR3 is TGTGCCAGCAGCGACAACAACTATGGCTACACCTTC. Translated: CASSDNNYGYTF.

This clonotype was observed a handful of times. The junction departs from the called germline gene at one end, perhaps through a read error. The J gene is TRBJ2-7, the V gene TRBV7-8; D is ambiguous. This CDR3 spans 12 amino acids. CDR1 and CDR2 (germline): SGHVS, FQNEAQ. CDR3 region: CASSPVAYERYF. DNA of the CDR3: TGTGCCAGCAGCCCAGTAGCTTACGAGCGGTACTTC.

This clonotype was seen a few times. The V call is TRBV29-1, the J call TRBJ2-7; D is uncertain. V shed 7 bases and J shed 2 bases, with 15 bases lying between them. Looked up from germline, CDR1 is SQVTM and CDR2 is ANQGSEA. The length of the CDR3 is 13 residues. CDR3 coding DNA: TGCAGCGAGGTCCGAGAGACTGCCTACGAGCAGTACTTC. Residues: CSEVRETAYEQYF.

This clonotype was counted many times. The chain joins TRBV5-1 to TRBJ2-7, with 7 bases that match TRBD2. Germline loops: CDR1 SGHRS, CDR2 YFSETQ. The CDR3 contains 12 residues. V lost 6 bases to trimming and J lost 7 bases; unmatched junction nucleotides: 7. The CDR3 is CASIRTSTEQYF. In DNA form, the CDR3 reads TGCGCCAGCATCCGGACTAGTACAGAGCAGTACTTC.

This clonotype was seen only a few times. V and J are TRBV7-9 and TRBJ1-6, with unresolved D. There are 16 residues in the CDR3. CDR1 is SEHNR and CDR2 is FQNEAQ in the germline V gene (reference sequence). Trimming removed 1 base at V and 7 bases at J, with 14 bases between. This CDR3 is CASSLGGGRPNSPLHF. The CDR3 region has the DNA TGTGCCAGCAGCTTAGGCGGAGGGAGGCCCAATTCACCCCTCCACTTT.

The V and J genes are TRBV5-5 and TRBJ2-3, with a possible D match to TRBD2 (5 bases). This CDR3 comprises 19 residues. The germline V gene encodes CDR1 SGHKS and CDR2 YYEKEE (reference sequence). Trimming stripped 2 bases from V and 0 bases from J, with 22 bases between. The CDR3 here is CASSLGLKGGGPSTDTQYF. Written as DNA, the CDR3 is TGTGCCAGCAGCTTAGGGCTGAAGGGCGGCGGGCCTAGCACAGATACGCAGTATTTT.

In this sample, this clonotype turned up many times. The rearrangement links TRBV28 to TRBJ2-7, with 7 bases matching TRBD1. This CDR3 is built from 14 residues. The V gene's germline CDR1 is MDHEN and CDR2 SYDVKM. The junction had 8 bases not matched to a gene; V was cut back by 3 bases and J by 6 bases. The CDR3 is CASSFELGGSEQYF. The CDR3 nucleotides are TGTGCCAGCAGTTTTGAGTTAGGGGGCAGCGAGCAGTACTTC. Full variable domain (missing parts from reference TRBV28 and TRBJ2-7): DVKVTQSSRYLVKRTGEKVFLECVQDMDHENMFWYRQDPGLGLRLIYFSYDVKMKEKGDIPEGYSVSREKKERFSLILESASTNQTSMYLCASSFELGGSEQYFGPGTRLTVT.

This clonotype has a count of ten or more. The CDR3 bases are TGTGCCAGCACCGCCCCAGAGGACGGGGGATACGAGCAGTACTTC. Protein: CASTAPEDGGYEQYF. The chain couples TRBV28 to TRBJ2-7, with D possibly being TRBD2 (6 bases). There are 15 residues in the CDR3. From germline, CDR1 is MDHEN and CDR2 SYDVKM. V was trimmed by 7 bases and J by 4 bases, leaving 20 bases between them.

This clonotype has at least ten counts. This chain's CDR3 is CASSQGGGTSGQETQYF. CDR3 DNA sequence: TGTGCCAGCAGCCAGGGGGGAGGGACTAGCGGACAAGAGACCCAGTACTTC. This chain links TRBV4-2 with TRBJ2-5; TRBD2 agrees at 11 bases. V trimming: 3 bases; J trimming: 2 bases; junction bases outside the gene matches: 8. The CDR3 length is 17 residues. Germline V gene lookup returns CDR1 LGHNA and CDR2 YNFKEQ.

This clonotype was recorded at least ten times. The rearrangement joins TRBV12-3 or TRBV12-4 to TRBJ2-7, with 10 bases aligning to TRBD1. This CDR3 contains 16 residues. Germline trimming cut 4 bases from V and 3 bases from J; bases unmatched to any gene: 9. The CDR3 nucleotides are TGTGCCAGCAGTTCCTATACCGGGACAGGGGACTACGAGCAGTACTTC. Translating it yields CASSSYTGTGDYEQYF.

This clonotype was picked up many times. The rearrangement joins TRBV18 to TRBJ2-4, with 10 bases matching TRBD2. V was pared by 3 bases and J by 8 bases, with 7 bases of the junction left unmatched. This CDR3 spans 15 amino acids. Germline V gene lookup returns CDR1 KGHSH and CDR2 LQKENI. CDR3 protein: CASSPLAGGGDIQYF. In DNA, the CDR3 is TGTGCCAGCTCACCTTTAGCGGGAGGAGGGGACATTCAGTACTTC.

A remark on this clonotype: An end of the junction does not agree with germline; a read error may underlie this. V and J are TRBV9 and TRBJ2-3; 10 positions agree with TRBD1. Germline CDR1 is SGDLS and CDR2 is YYNGEE. The CDR3 consists of 12 residues. The DNA of the CDR3 is TGTGCCAGCAGCGGTCGACAGGGGGCCCCCTCTTTT. The encoded protein is CASSGRQGAPSF.

At least ten counts were recorded for this clonotype. The chain couples TRBV12-3 or TRBV12-4 to TRBJ2-7, with no clear D. V was clipped by 4 bases and J by 2 bases, with 12 bases between them. The CDR3 runs 14 residues. The CDR3 DNA sequence: TGTGCCAGCAGTTCCGGTGCCAAGCCCTACGAGCAGTACTTC. This translates into CASSSGAKPYEQYF.